A selection of T cell receptor beta chains follows, all from one sample in a study of read filtering for tumor transcriptome and immune sequencing. TCRdb re-called the reads with MiXCR, one entry per CDR3 protein. The sample gives about 39,000 distinct CDR3 sequences, approximately 14% of which show up once; 5.5% to 7% is in the top ten. Sequencing was carried out using a population of CD138-negative cells sorted from bone marrow. The receptors were sampled from a donor over 35 with multiple myeloma. CDR3s include the opening cysteine and the closing phenylalanine or tryptophan. Fields, in order: V gene, J gene, D gene, clone size, CDR3 DNA, CDR3 protein. D genes are given only for firm matches. A clone size is listed for some rows: how often the clone was seen (once, few, many), or a class if it is expanded.

TRBV6-6	TRBJ2-6	-	-	TGTGCCATCAGTTACGGCCCAGGGGCCAACGTCCTGACTTTC	CAISYGPGANVLTF
TRBV28	TRBJ1-4	-	many	TGTGCCAGCAGTTTACTACGGGGAAAACTGTTTTTT	CASSLLRGKLFF
TRBV28	TRBJ2-3	-	many	TGTGCCAGCAGTCGCACAGATACGCAGTATTTT	CASSRTDTQYF
TRBV15	TRBJ1-6	TRBD1	many	TGTGCCACCAGCAGCACAGGGGCTGGCTCCTATAATTCACCCCTCCACTTT	CATSSTGAGSYNSPLHF
TRBV12-3/TRBV12-4	TRBJ2-7	TRBD2	many	TGTGCCAGCAGTTTGGGGTTAGCGGGACCCTACGAGCAGTACTTC	CASSLGLAGPYEQYF
TRBV5-1	TRBJ2-5	-	many	TGCGCCAGCAGCTTGGCGACACCAAATCAAGAGACCCAGTACTTC	CASSLATPNQETQYF
TRBV7-3	TRBJ2-2	TRBD2	many	TGTGCCAGCAGCCCGTATAGCGGGGGGACTGGCGAGCTGTTTTTT	CASSPYSGGTGELFF
TRBV7-8	TRBJ2-2	-	many	TGTGCCAGCAGCCACAGTTCCGGGGAGCTGTTTTTT	CASSHSSGELFF
TRBV20-1	TRBJ2-7	-	many	TGCAGTGCTAGATATGGGTACGAGCAGTACTTC	CSARYGYEQYF
TRBV5-1	TRBJ2-5	TRBD1	medium-sized	TGCGCCAGCAGCACCGGGACAGCCGGAGAGACCCAGTACTTC	CASSTGTAGETQYF
TRBV15	TRBJ2-5	-	many	TGTGCCACCAGCAGAGATTCGGGAGATGGAGAGACCCAGTACTTC	CATSRDSGDGETQYF
TRBV5-6	TRBJ2-3	TRBD2	many	TGTGCCAGCAGCTTGCGGACTAGCGGGATTACAGATACGCAGTATTTT	CASSLRTSGITDTQYF
TRBV5-1	TRBJ1-6	TRBD1	many	TGCGCCAGCAGCTTGGGGGAAACAGGGGTCTCACCCCTCCACTTT	CASSLGETGVSPLHF
TRBV9	TRBJ2-1	-	many	TGTGCCAGCAGCGTACAAACCCTACAGGGACTATACGAGTGGTCCTACAATGAGCAGTTCTTC	CASSVQTLQGLYEWSYNEQFF
TRBV28	TRBJ2-7	-	many	TGTGCCAGCAGTTTATGGGGGGCCTCCTACGAGCAGTACTTC	CASSLWGASYEQYF
TRBV25-1	TRBJ2-5	TRBD1	many	TGTGCCAGCAGTAGTTCCCGGGACAGCAAGTTCCAAGAGACCCAGTACTTC	CASSSSRDSKFQETQYF
TRBV3-1	TRBJ1-1	-	medium-sized	TGTGCCAGCAGCCAACCTGGGGGGGCGACGAACACTGAAGCTTTCTTT	CASSQPGGATNTEAFF
TRBV11-2	TRBJ2-1	-	many	TGTGCCAGCAGCTTACAACTAACCGACAATGAGCAGTTCTTC	CASSLQLTDNEQFF
TRBV30	TRBJ2-1	-	medium-sized	TGTGCCTGGAGTGTCACTAGGAGCTCCTACAATGAGCAGTTCTTC	CAWSVTRSSYNEQFF
TRBV2	TRBJ2-1	TRBD1	many	TGTGCCAGCCCGGGACAGAACAATGAGCAGTTCTTC	CASPGQNNEQFF
TRBV5-1	TRBJ1-5	-	many	TGCGCCAGCAGCCTTCAGGGAGATCAGCCCCAGCATTTT	CASSLQGDQPQHF
TRBV7-7	TRBJ1-5	TRBD1	medium-sized	TGTGCTAGCTGTCCGCGGGACAGGGGGCATCAGCCCCAGCATTTT	CASCPRDRGHQPQHF
TRBV5-1	TRBJ2-3	-	many	TGCGCCAGCAGCTTGGCGTCGGGAAGCACAGATACGCAGTATTTT	CASSLASGSTDTQYF
TRBV29-1	TRBJ2-1	TRBD2	many	TGCAGCGTTCCGTCGGGGGGAGGTGAGCAGTTCTTC	CSVPSGGGEQFF
TRBV9	TRBJ2-1	-	many	TGTGCCAGCAGCTCGCGCCCGGTAAGGACAGTAGAGCAGTTCTTC	CASSSRPVRTVEQFF
TRBV3-1	TRBJ2-5	TRBD2	many	TGTGCCAGCAGACCTAGCGGGGGGGCCGGAGAGACCCAGTACTTC	CASRPSGGAGETQYF
TRBV20-1	TRBJ1-5	-	many	TGCAGTGCCATCCGTACCGGGACGGTACATCAGCCCCAGCATTTT	CSAIRTGTVHQPQHF
TRBV20-1	TRBJ2-1	-	many	TGCAGTGCCCCGACTGAGGGGTGGTACAATGAGCAGTTCTTC	CSAPTEGWYNEQFF
TRBV7-9	TRBJ2-5	-	many	TGTGCCAGCAGCTTAGTTGACACCCCGCAAGAGACCCAGTACTTC	CASSLVDTPQETQYF
TRBV19	TRBJ2-3	TRBD2	-	TGTGCCAGTACCATAGGGAAGGGAGGGGCAGATACGCAGTATTTT	CASTIGKGGADTQYF
TRBV6-1	TRBJ1-5	-	many	TGTGCCAGCATGATTTCTCTGCGGGGTGAGCCCCAGCATTTT	CASMISLRGEPQHF
TRBV20-1	TRBJ2-2	-	many	TGCAGTGCTAGATGGGGGCCTACCGGGGAGCTGTTTTTT	CSARWGPTGELFF
TRBV12-2	TRBJ1-2	-	many	TGTGCAAGTCGCTTGTTGGAATATGGCTACACCTTC	CASRLLEYGYTF